This TCR beta chain was documented in a study of cytomegalovirus exposure and HLA in healthy donors. PCR primers comprised 60 Vbeta and 13 Jbeta primers. This table comes from immunoSEQ multiplex PCR, and its TCRdb copy is limited to in-frame clones, with some not included. Seen in this sample are 200,000 to 250,000 clones; the ten most common clones hold roughly 0.98%. Germline V gene lookup returns CDR1 MNHEY and CDR2 SMNVEV (reference sequence). CDR3 length equals 15 residues. With 2 bases clipped from V and 2 bases from J, the junction kept 6 bases outside the gene matches. The sequencing sample was made of PBMCs. The chain recombines TRBV27 with TRBJ2-7; 7 bases are shared with TRBD1. This clonotype originated in a woman aged 25 to 39 in good health and CMV-seropositive. CDR3: CASSLKDRIAYEQYF. The CDR3 DNA is TGTGCCAGCAGTTTAAAGGACAGGATTGCCTACGAGCAGTACTTC.